Listed below are T cell receptor beta chains from one sample, sequenced in a study of blood T cell repertoires in COVID-19. Data came from immunoSEQ multiplex PCR; TCRdb stores just in-frame clones and leaves some out. The sample shows roughly 300,000 clones, about 86% of them seen only once. The sequenced sample was PBMCs or T cells enriched from blood (not recorded which). These receptors all come from a woman aged 35 to 49 with acute COVID-19. CDR3s include the opening cysteine and the closing phenylalanine or tryptophan. Each record gives: CDR3 protein, CDR3 DNA, V gene, J gene, D gene, clone size. D genes are given only for firm matches. A clone size is listed for some rows: how often the clone was seen (once, few, many), or a class if it is expanded.

CASRTDSNQPQHF	TGTGCCAGCAGGACAGATAGCAATCAGCCCCAGCATTTT	TRBV6-6	TRBJ1-5	NA	NA
CASNRGQLSYEQYF	TGTGCCAGCAACAGGGGTCAACTATCCTACGAGCAGTACTTC	TRBV13	TRBJ2-7	TRBD1	once
CASSPSENAVGELFF	TGTGCCAGTAGCCCCAGTGAAAATGCCGTCGGGGAGCTGTTTTTT	TRBV19	TRBJ2-2	NA	NA
CASSIRVAGDYNEQFF	TGTGCCAGTAGTATTAGAGTAGCGGGGGACTACAATGAGCAGTTCTTC	TRBV19	TRBJ2-1	TRBD2	NA
CASRWTGNQPQHF	TGTGCCAGCAGATGGACAGGCAATCAGCCCCAGCATTTT	TRBV28	TRBJ1-5	NA	NA
CASSPYRQQGPNYTF	TGTGCCAGTAGTCCATATCGACAACAGGGGCCTAACTACACCTTC	TRBV19	TRBJ1-2	TRBD1	once
CASSSSRNSPLHF	TGTGCCAGCAGCTCCTCGCGGAATTCACCCCTCCACTTT	TRBV7-9	TRBJ1-6	NA	NA
CASSSRTGGIWETQYF	TGTGCCAGTAGTTCCCGGACAGGCGGTATCTGGGAGACCCAGTACTTC	TRBV19	TRBJ2-5	TRBD1	NA
CASSEARGSPLHF	TGCGCCAGCAGTGAGGCCCGGGGTTCACCCCTCCACTTT	TRBV10-2	TRBJ1-6	NA	NA
CASSFDRSNSPLHF	TGTGCCAGCAGCTTCGACAGATCCAATTCACCCCTCCACTTT	TRBV5-6	TRBJ1-6	NA	NA
CASSFDRGQGGNQPQHF	TGTGCCAGCAGCTTCGACAGGGGGCAGGGGGGCAATCAGCCCCAGCATTTT	TRBV5-4	TRBJ1-5	TRBD1	NA
CASSSGTGRNEQFF	TGCGCCAGCAGCTCTGGGACAGGGCGGAATGAGCAGTTCTTC	TRBV5-1	TRBJ2-1	TRBD1	NA
CASSLAPLLAGGPMETQYF	TGCGCCAGCAGCTTGGCCCCACTACTAGCGGGAGGGCCTATGGAGACCCAGTACTTC	TRBV5-1	TRBJ2-5	TRBD2	NA
CASSTFGSGRGYNEQFF	TGTGCCAGCAGCACCTTCGGTAGCGGGAGAGGATACAATGAGCAGTTCTTC	TRBV7-2	TRBJ2-1	TRBD2	NA
CASSDRGEQFF	TGCGCCAGCAGTGATCGGGGGGAGCAGTTCTTC	TRBV23-1	TRBJ2-1	NA	NA
CASTTMAGNQPQHF	TGTGCCAGTACCACTATGGCCGGCAATCAGCCCCAGCATTTT	TRBV6-6	TRBJ1-5	NA	NA
CASSPATGSKNTQYF	TGTGCCAGCTCACCCGCGACAGGGAGTAAGAATACGCAGTATTTT	TRBV18	TRBJ2-3	TRBD1	NA
CASSWGLYLSYEQYF	TGTGCCAGCAGCTGGGGACTATACCTCTCCTACGAGCAGTACTTC	TRBV7-2	TRBJ2-7	TRBD2	NA
CASSLAQKNYGYTF	TGTGCCAGCAGCTTAGCACAGAAAAACTATGGCTACACCTTC	TRBV7-2	TRBJ1-2	NA	NA
CASSFLGTSVETQYF	TGTGCCAGCAGTTTCCTCGGGACTAGCGTGGAGACCCAGTACTTC	TRBV28	TRBJ2-5	TRBD2	NA
CASSWTITYEQYF	TGTGCCAGCAGTTGGACTATAACCTACGAGCAGTACTTC	TRBV6-2/TRBV6-3	TRBJ2-7	NA	NA
CATSSRQGSSRFF	TGTGCCACCAGCAGCCGACAGGGGTCAAGTCGGTTCTTC	TRBV15	TRBJ2-1	TRBD1	NA
CASRTRRRTGGTEAFF	TGTGCCAGTAGGACCCGAAGAAGGACAGGGGGCACTGAAGCTTTCTTT	TRBV19	TRBJ1-1	TRBD1	once
CASTQTGGLNYGYTF	TGTGCCAGCACCCAAACAGGGGGCCTCAACTATGGCTACACCTTC	TRBV25-1	TRBJ1-2	TRBD1	few
CASSPRTGNYGYTF	TGTGCCAGCAGTCCTCGGACAGGGAACTATGGCTACACCTTC	TRBV6-5	TRBJ1-2	TRBD1	NA
CASSLRWSSYNEQFF	TGTGCCAGCAGCTTGAGATGGAGCTCCTACAATGAGCAGTTCTTC	TRBV5-4	TRBJ2-1	NA	NA
CATRGGGAGANVLTF	TGTGCCACCAGAGGGGGGGGCGCTGGGGCCAACGTCCTGACTTTC	TRBV15	TRBJ2-6	NA	NA
CASSPRTSVQETQYF	TGTGCCAGCAGCCCGAGGACTAGCGTCCAAGAGACCCAGTACTTC	TRBV7-6	TRBJ2-5	TRBD2	NA
CASSTPTGLYFSSPLHF	TGTGCCAGCAGCACCCCGACAGGGCTGTACTTTAGTTCACCCCTCCACTTT	TRBV21-1	TRBJ1-6	NA	NA
CASSQDDRDRETQYF	TGCGCCAGCAGCCAAGACGACAGGGATCGAGAGACCCAGTACTTC	TRBV4-1	TRBJ2-5	TRBD1	NA
CASSQDIRLRNYNEQFF	TGCGCCAGCAGCCAAGATATAAGACTCCGGAACTACAATGAGCAGTTCTTC	TRBV4-3	TRBJ2-1	NA	NA
CASSPATSGPYNEQFF	TGTGCCAGCAGCCCCGCCACTAGCGGGCCTTACAATGAGCAGTTCTTC	TRBV7-3	TRBJ2-1	TRBD2	NA
CASSWDRGGGYTF	TGTGCCAGCAGCTGGGACAGGGGGGGAGGCTACACCTTC	TRBV11-2	TRBJ1-2	TRBD1	NA
CASSQDLSGGPEQYF	TGTGCCAGCAGCCAAGATCTCAGCGGGGGGCCCGAGCAGTACTTC	TRBV4-2	TRBJ2-7	TRBD2	NA
CASNLRVSINNEQFF	TGTGCCAGCAACCTGCGGGTCTCGATAAACAATGAGCAGTTCTTC	TRBV6-5	TRBJ2-1	NA	NA
CASSGTNRGQPQHF	TGTGCCAGCAGTGGAACTAACAGGGGTCAGCCCCAGCATTTT	TRBV28	TRBJ1-5	TRBD1	NA
CASSPTSGGGPYEQYF	TGTGCCAGCAGCCCTACCTCGGGAGGGGGGCCTTACGAGCAGTACTTC	TRBV3-1/TRBV3-2	TRBJ2-7	TRBD2	NA
CASSLAGDYNEQFF	TGTGCCAGCAGCTTAGCGGGAGACTACAATGAGCAGTTCTTC	TRBV5-4	TRBJ2-1	TRBD2	NA
CASSLEAGRNTIYF	TGCGCCAGCAGCTTGGAAGCAGGGCGGAACACCATATATTTT	TRBV5-1	TRBJ1-3	NA	NA
CASSQDRYQPQHF	TGTGCCAGCAGCCAAGATCGTTATCAGCCCCAGCATTTT	TRBV3-1/TRBV3-2	TRBJ1-5	NA	NA
CASSGRNSNEKLFF	TGTGCCAGCAGCGGCCGAAATTCTAATGAAAAACTGTTTTTT	TRBV7-9	TRBJ1-4	NA	once
CASSPRSRNTEAFF	TGTGCCAGCAGCCCACGAAGCCGTAACACTGAAGCTTTCTTT	TRBV7-2	TRBJ1-1	NA	NA
CASSLAGGANYGYTF	TGTGCCAGCAGCCTGGCGGGAGGGGCTAACTATGGCTACACCTTC	TRBV3-1/TRBV3-2	TRBJ1-2	NA	NA
CASSLQGGEKLFF	TGTGCCAGCTCCCTCCAGGGGGGTGAAAAACTGTTTTTT	TRBV18	TRBJ1-4	TRBD1	NA
CASSLSTASGRKETQYF	TGTGCCAGCAGCCTCTCTACCGCTAGCGGGAGGAAAGAGACCCAGTACTTC	TRBV4-2	TRBJ2-5	TRBD2	NA
CAGLAGATDTQYF	TGCGCCGGACTAGCGGGAGCCACAGATACGCAGTATTTT	TRBV10-2	TRBJ2-3	TRBD2	NA
CASSQVGGRGSYNEQFF	TGTGCCAGCAGCCAAGTAGGGGGACGGGGCTCCTACAATGAGCAGTTCTTC	TRBV3-1/TRBV3-2	TRBJ2-1	NA	NA
CASSSMQQGVDSPLHF	TGTGCCAGCAGCTCAATGCAACAGGGGGTTGATTCACCCCTCCACTTT	TRBV5-6	TRBJ1-6	TRBD1	NA
CASSLALFGTGKSNEKLFF	TGTGCCAGCAGCTTAGCGCTCTTCGGGACAGGGAAGTCCAATGAAAAACTGTTTTTT	TRBV7-9	TRBJ1-4	TRBD1	NA
CASSADRGTDTQYF	TGCGCCAGCAGCGCGGACAGGGGAACAGATACGCAGTATTTT	TRBV5-1	TRBJ2-3	TRBD1	NA
CASSPGQGYYNEQFF	TGTGCCAGCAGCCCCGGACAGGGCTACTACAATGAGCAGTTCTTC	TRBV11-3	TRBJ2-1	TRBD1	NA
CASSQDGQGQIYGYTF	TGCGCCAGCAGCCAAGATGGACAGGGGCAGATCTATGGCTACACCTTC	TRBV4-3	TRBJ1-2	TRBD1	NA
CASRGSSGRADTQYF	TGTGCCAGCAGAGGAAGTAGCGGGAGGGCAGATACGCAGTATTTT	TRBV7-9	TRBJ2-3	TRBD2	NA
CASSLRQIQNNYGYTF	TGTGCCAGCAGCTTAAGACAGATACAAAATAACTATGGCTACACCTTC	TRBV5-4	TRBJ1-2	NA	NA
CASSEARSNTGELFF	TGTGCCAGCAGTGAAGCCAGGTCGAACACCGGGGAGCTGTTTTTT	TRBV2	TRBJ2-2	NA	NA
CASSLISGSGNTIYF	TGTGCCAGCAGCTTAATATCCGGCTCTGGAAACACCATATATTTT	TRBV13	TRBJ1-3	NA	NA
CVSQRTGGNTIYF	TGTGTCAGCCAGAGGACAGGGGGAAACACCATATATTTT	TRBV5-6	TRBJ1-3	TRBD1	NA
CASSPQGQGGSPLHF	TGCGCCAGCAGCCCCCAGGGACAGGGGGGTTCACCCCTCCACTTT	TRBV5-1	TRBJ1-6	TRBD1	NA